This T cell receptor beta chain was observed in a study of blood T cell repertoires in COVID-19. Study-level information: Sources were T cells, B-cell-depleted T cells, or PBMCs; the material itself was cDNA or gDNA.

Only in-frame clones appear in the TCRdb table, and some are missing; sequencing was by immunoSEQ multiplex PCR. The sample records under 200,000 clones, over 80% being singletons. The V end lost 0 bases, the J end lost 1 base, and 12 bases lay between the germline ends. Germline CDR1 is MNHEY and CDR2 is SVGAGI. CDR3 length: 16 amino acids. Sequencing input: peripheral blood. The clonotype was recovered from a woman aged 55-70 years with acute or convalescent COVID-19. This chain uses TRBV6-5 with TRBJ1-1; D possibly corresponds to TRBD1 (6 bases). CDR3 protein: CASSYSRTATNTEAFF. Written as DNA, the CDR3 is TGTGCCAGCAGTTACTCGCGGACAGCCACGAACACTGAAGCTTTCTTT.